The 17 T cell receptor beta chains below were found in one sample sequenced in a study of blood T cell repertoires in COVID-19. Produced via immunoSEQ multiplex PCR; TCRdb's table is partial and in-frame only. The table includes under 40,000 clones, roughly 84% detected once. Sequencing input: peripheral blood. Receptors originate from a man between 45 and 60 years old with active or convalescent COVID-19.

V and J are TRBV30 and TRBJ2-5, with 8 nucleotides matching TRBD1. CDR1 and CDR2 from the germline V gene are GTSNPN and SVGIG (reference sequence). V gave up 2 bases and J gave up 3 bases; unmatched junction bases: 5. The CDR3 totals 14 residues. The CDR3: CAWSTGQGKETQYF. In DNA, the CDR3 is TGTGCCTGGAGTACAGGACAGGGAAAAGAGACCCAGTACTTC.

J is TRBJ1-2 and V is TRBV27; 7 positions match TRBD1. The germline V gene encodes CDR1 MNHEY and CDR2 SMNVEV (reference sequence). The CDR3 contains 13 residues. V trimming: 8 bases; J trimming: 6 bases; junction bases outside the gene matches: 9. CDR3 DNA sequence: TGTGCCAGCGGGACAGTATTGAGGGATGGCTACACCTTC. Protein product: CASGTVLRDGYTF.

This clone has a handful of counts. The genes are TRBV28 and TRBJ2-5, with TRBD2 as a possible D gene (5 bases). CDR1 is MDHEN and CDR2 is SYDVKM in the germline V gene. The germline V and J ends were trimmed by 3 bases and 5 bases, with 7 bases remaining between them. The CDR3 length is 12 residues. CDR3 sequence (DNA): TGTGCCAGCAGTTTGCGGGTGGAGACCCAGTACTTC. The encoded protein is CASSLRVETQYF.

This sequence joins TRBV2 and TRBJ1-5, with D possibly matching TRBD1 (6 bases). This CDR3 has 15 amino acids. Germline CDR1 is SNHLY and CDR2 is FYNNEI. Trimming stripped 4 bases from V and 3 bases from J, with 13 bases between. This CDR3 is CASSAISGDNQPQHF. The CDR3 DNA reads as TGTGCCAGCAGTGCCATCTCAGGGGACAATCAGCCCCAGCATTTT.

The chain couples TRBV5-1 to TRBJ2-1; D remains unclear. This CDR3 spans 14 amino acids. Germline-derived CDR1 and CDR2 are SGHRS and YFSETQ. V shed 1 base and J shed 5 bases, with 10 bases lying between them. CDR3 sequence (DNA): TGCGCCAGCAGCTTGTCAAGCTTAAACAATGAGCAGTTCTTC. Protein product: CASSLSSLNNEQFF.

The chain recombines TRBV5-4 with TRBJ2-7; 9 bases are shared with TRBD2. V shed 5 bases and J 7 bases; nucleotides not matched to a gene: 7. Germline CDR1 and CDR2: SGHNT and YYREEE (reference sequence). The CDR3 consists of 13 residues. The CDR3 region has the DNA TGTGCCAGCAGTAGTCCTAGCGGGGTTGAGCAGTACTTC. Protein: CASSSPSGVEQYF.

The V gene is TRBV2, the J gene TRBJ2-1, with 7 bases identical to TRBD2. The germline V gene has CDR1 SNHLY and CDR2 FYNNEI. The V and J ends lost 8 bases and 0 bases, in that order; junction bases with no gene match: 13. This CDR3 spans 17 amino acids. DNA for the CDR3: TGTGCCAGCGGCGGGGGTAGCGGGTCCAGCTCCTACAATGAGCAGTTCTTC. This gives the protein CASGGGSGSSSYNEQFF.

The chain couples TRBV3-1 (or the pseudogene TRBV3-2) to TRBJ1-2; TRBD1 matches 9 bases. The CDR3 is 15 residues long. The germline V gene has CDR1 LGHDT and CDR2 YNNKEL (reference sequence). The junction had 10 bases not matched to a gene; V was cut back by 4 bases and J by 7 bases. The CDR3 DNA reads as TGTGCCAGCAGCCCGCCGGGACAGGGCTATGGTGGCTACACCTTC. Protein product: CASSPPGQGYGGYTF.

This rearrangement joins TRBV5-1 to TRBJ2-6; 12 bases are shared with TRBD2. J was trimmed by 0 bases and V by 1 base; bases with no gene match: 5. This CDR3 has 19 residues. CDR1 is SGHRS, CDR2 YFSETQ, per germline. CDR3: CASSLPTSGGSSGANVLTF. The CDR3 DNA is TGCGCCAGCAGCTTGCCAACTAGCGGGGGGAGCTCTGGGGCCAACGTCCTGACTTTC.

The V and J genes are TRBV28 and TRBJ1-1; D may be TRBD1 (6 bases). This CDR3 region has 15 residues. Trimming took off 1 base at V and 0 bases at J, with 9 bases between the two ends. Germline CDR1 MDHEN, CDR2 SYDVKM. The CDR3 region is CASSLFGTMNTEAFF. CDR3 bases: TGTGCCAGCAGTTTATTCGGGACAATGAACACTGAAGCTTTCTTT.

The chain links TRBV19 to TRBJ2-7; maybe TRBD1 (7 bases). This CDR3 contains 16 residues. Germline V CDR1 and CDR2: LNHDA, SQIVND (reference sequence). Between the trimmed V and J ends, which lost 2 bases and 0 bases, there was a span of 14 bases. The DNA of the CDR3 is TGTGCCAGTAGTATAAGGAGGGACAGAAGCTCCTACGAGCAGTACTTC. Its translation: CASSIRRDRSSYEQYF.

This rearrangement joins TRBV9 to TRBJ2-7; TRBD2 matches 8 bases. Trimming cost V 6 bases and J 7 bases; bases outside gene matches: 9. The germline gives CDR1 SGDLS, CDR2 YYNGEE. CDR3 size: 13 residues. Here the CDR3 reads CASTAGDSGEQYF. The CDR3 region has the DNA TGTGCCAGCACAGCGGGGGATTCGGGAGAGCAGTACTTC.

This chain links TRBV6-2 or TRBV6-3 with TRBJ2-1, with TRBD2 matching 9 bases. The junction had 7 bases not matched to a gene; V was cut back by 1 base and J by 6 bases. The CDR3 has 16 amino acids. Germline V gives CDR1 MNHEY, CDR2 SVGEGT. Here the CDR3 DNA reads TGTGCCAGCAGTTACTTTAGAGCGGGGGGCATCAATGAGCAGTTCTTC. It is translated as CASSYFRAGGINEQFF.

The chain is built from TRBV9 and TRBJ2-2; 7 bases match TRBD2. The CDR3 is made up of 15 amino acids. V shed 0 bases, J shed 6 bases, and the junction held 5 bases outside the gene matches. Germline V CDR1 and CDR2: SGDLS, YYNGEE. CDR3 sequence (DNA): TGTGCCAGCAGCGTAGCTGGGGGGGACGCCGGGGAGCTGTTTTTT. This translates into CASSVAGGDAGELFF.

This chain connects TRBV10-2 to TRBJ1-6; D not resolved. CDR1 WSHSY and CDR2 SAAADI come from the germline V gene. The CDR3 length is 14 residues. Trimming pared 7 bases from V and 4 bases from J, leaving 11 bases between. CDR3 amino acids: CASTSDFYNSPLHF. The CDR3 region has the DNA TGCGCCAGCACTTCGGACTTTTATAATTCACCCCTCCACTTT.

V usage is TRBV2 and J usage is TRBJ2-7; 8 nucleotides line up with TRBD2. Trimming removed 3 bases from V and 6 bases from J; junction bases left unmatched: 4. Germline V lookup: CDR1 SNHLY, CDR2 FYNNEI. CDR3 length equals 13 residues. As DNA, the CDR3 is TGTGCCAGCAGTGAGGAAGCGGGGGCCGAGCAGTACTTC. Its translation is CASSEEAGAEQYF.

The chain combines TRBV14 with TRBJ2-1; 10 nucleotides agree with TRBD2. CDR1 is SGHDN and CDR2 is FVKESK in the germline V gene. The CDR3 length is 16 residues. With V trimmed by 4 bases and J by 3 bases, 6 bases remained unmatched. CDR3 bases: TGTGCCAGCAGCCGATTGACTAGCGGGTACTACAATGAGCAGTTCTTC. This sequence encodes CASSRLTSGYYNEQFF.